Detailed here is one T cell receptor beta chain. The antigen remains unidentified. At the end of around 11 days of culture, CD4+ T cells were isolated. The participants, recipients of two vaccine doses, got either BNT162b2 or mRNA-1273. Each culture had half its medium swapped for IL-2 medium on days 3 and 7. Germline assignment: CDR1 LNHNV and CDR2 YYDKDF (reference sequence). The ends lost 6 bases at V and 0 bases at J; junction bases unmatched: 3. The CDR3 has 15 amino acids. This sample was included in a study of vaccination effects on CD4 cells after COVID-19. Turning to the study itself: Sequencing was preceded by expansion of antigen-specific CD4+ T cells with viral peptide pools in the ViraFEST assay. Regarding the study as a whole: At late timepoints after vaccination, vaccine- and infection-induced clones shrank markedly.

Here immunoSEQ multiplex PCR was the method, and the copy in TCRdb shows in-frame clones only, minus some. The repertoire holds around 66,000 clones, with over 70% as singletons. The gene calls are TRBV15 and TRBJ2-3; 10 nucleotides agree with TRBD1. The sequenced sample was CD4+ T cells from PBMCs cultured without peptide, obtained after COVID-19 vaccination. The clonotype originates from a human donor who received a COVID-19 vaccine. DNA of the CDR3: TGTGCCACCAGAGACAGGGGGCTTAGCACAGATACGCAGTATTTT. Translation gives CATRDRGLSTDTQYF.